Listed below are T cell receptor beta chains from one sample, sequenced in a study of PD-L1 blockade in urothelial cancer. Generated by immunoSEQ multiplex PCR, the TCRdb table keeps only in-frame clones and is missing some. Here the sample spans approximately 50,000 clones, 75% to 90% being singletons. The source was PBMCs, collected around atezolizumab (anti-PD-L1) treatment. The receptors come from a man between 50 and 59 years old with urothelial cancer. CDR3s include the opening cysteine and the closing phenylalanine or tryptophan. The D gene is left open where the match is weak.

length: 13; V: TRBV9; D: .; J: TRBJ1-2; CDR3: CASSVGEGYGYTF; DNA: TGTGCCAGCAGCGTAGGGGAGGGATATGGCTACACCTTC
length: 15; V: TRBV18; D: .; J: TRBJ1-3; CDR3: CASSRIQGPGNTIYF; DNA: TGTGCCAGCTCACGTATACAGGGCCCCGGAAACACCATATATTTT
length: 14; V: TRBV6-5; D: .; J: TRBJ1-6; CDR3: CASGAQGNNSPLHF; DNA: TGTGCCAGCGGGGCCCAAGGGAATAATTCACCCCTCCACTTT
length: 18; V: TRBV4-2; D: .; J: TRBJ1-3; CDR3: CASSQVFDSTYSGNTIYF; DNA: TGTGCCAGCAGCCAAGTGTTCGACAGTACTTACTCTGGAAACACCATATATTTT
length: 13; V: TRBV27; D: .; J: TRBJ1-2; CDR3: CASSFAGNYGYTF; DNA: TGTGCCAGCAGTTTCGCGGGAAACTATGGCTACACCTTC
length: 16; V: TRBV5-1; D: .; J: TRBJ2-7; CDR3: CASSLGDWTAKGEQYF; DNA: TGCGCCAGCAGCTTGGGGGATTGGACAGCCAAGGGCGAGCAGTACTTC
length: 18; V: TRBV5-8; D: TRBD2; J: TRBJ2-5; CDR3: CASSLLLLAESSQETQYF; DNA: TGTGCCAGCAGCTTGCTCCTACTAGCGGAGAGTTCCCAAGAGACCCAGTACTTC
length: 15; V: TRBV9; D: .; J: TRBJ1-6; CDR3: CASSVDTGYNSPLHF; DNA: TGTGCCAGCAGCGTAGATACAGGGTATAATTCACCCCTCCACTTT
length: 15; V: TRBV19; D: TRBD1; J: TRBJ1-1; CDR3: CASSFSHRGNTEAFF; DNA: TGTGCCAGTAGTTTCTCACACAGGGGGAACACTGAAGCTTTCTTT
length: 15; V: TRBV6-5; D: .; J: TRBJ2-2; CDR3: CASSLGRWSTGELFF; DNA: TGTGCCAGCAGCCTAGGGAGGTGGAGCACCGGGGAGCTGTTTTTT
length: 15; V: TRBV5-1; D: TRBD2; J: TRBJ2-3; CDR3: CASGASGGAGDTQYF; DNA: TGCGCCAGCGGGGCTAGCGGGGGGGCCGGAGATACGCAGTATTTT